This T cell receptor (beta chain) was observed in a study of blood T cell repertoires in COVID-19. About the study: T cells, B-cell-depleted T cells, or PBMCs supplied cDNA or gDNA.

Trimming removed 3 bases from V and 1 base from J, with 4 bases in between. In germline, CDR1 is SGHVS, CDR2 FQNEAQ. The CDR3 sequence is 13 residues long. In the original analysis: Scientists estimated how many nucleated cells there were by amplifying reference gene primers. Sequencing was performed with immunoSEQ multiplex PCR; in TCRdb, only in-frame clones are kept and a portion is missing. The D gene and trimming were derived from the DNA, and the V and J assignments and clone size from that table. Of 200,000 to 250,000 clones listed, approximately 81% are singletons. This receptor was identified in a woman aged 80 or older with acute or convalescent COVID-19. The chain recombines TRBV7-8 with TRBJ1-3; D not certain. What was sequenced was peripheral blood. CDR3 loop: CASSFLSGNTIYF. CDR3 DNA sequence: TGTGCCAGCAGCTTCTTATCTGGAAACACCATATATTTT.